These 15 T cell receptor beta chains were sequenced from one sample in a study of Graves' ophthalmopathy and Graves' hyperthyroidism. As the template, RNA transcripts were used to amplify TCR beta CDR3 regions. RT-PCR was first run with HTBI primers, then multiplex PCR in a second round. TCRdb redid the calling of the multiplex PCR reads with MiXCR, one entry per CDR3 protein. The profile shows roughly 400,000 distinct CDR3 sequences, about 15% of them singletons. The sample was peripheral blood. The receptors derive from an adult woman with stable Graves' hyperthyroidism.

At least ten counts were recorded for this clonotype. V usage is TRBV28 and J usage is TRBJ2-7; D possibly corresponds to TRBD2 (6 bases). The germline V gene has CDR1 MDHEN and CDR2 SYDVKM. Trimming took 5 bases from V and 6 from J, leaving 23 bases between them. This CDR3 contains 16 residues. The CDR3, as DNA: TGTGCCAGCAGTCCTCCTGAGGAGGGTCTTAGTGGCGAGCAGTACTTC. This encodes CASSPPEEGLSGEQYF.

Ten or more counts support this clonotype. V is TRBV6-2 or TRBV6-3 and J is TRBJ2-2; tentative D call: TRBD2 (5 bases). Germline assignment: CDR1 MNHEY and CDR2 SVGEGT. Trimming removed 7 bases at V and 1 base at J, with 19 bases between. This CDR3 has 17 residues. CDR3 coding DNA: TGTGCCAGCACTGACTTGTGGGGTAGCGAGAACACCGGGGAGCTGTTTTTT. Translation gives CASTDLWGSENTGELFF.

This clonotype was counted at least ten times. V is TRBV7-2 and J is TRBJ1-2; D is perhaps TRBD1 (6 bases). V gave up 2 bases and J gave up 8 bases, with 12 bases separating them. The CDR3 has 13 residues. Germline V gene lookup returns CDR1 SGHTA and CDR2 FQGNSA. The CDR3 protein is CASSLNRVGGYTF. In DNA form, the CDR3 reads TGTGCCAGCAGCTTAAACAGGGTGGGGGGCTACACCTTC.

This chain joins TRBV5-1 and TRBJ2-7; the D is unclear. This CDR3 comprises 13 residues. Germline V CDR1 and CDR2: SGHRS, YFSETQ. V lost 3 bases, J lost 0 bases, and 7 bases lay in between. The CDR3 here is CASSYDISYEQYF. For the CDR3, the DNA is TGCGCCAGCAGCTACGACATCTCCTACGAGCAGTACTTC.

This clonotype has at least ten counts. V gene TRBV6-5 combines with J gene TRBJ2-5, with 10 bases that match TRBD2. The CDR3 sequence is 16 residues long. The trim removed 1 base at V and 5 bases at J, leaving 7 bases unmatched. The V gene's germline CDR1 is MNHEY and CDR2 SVGAGI. The CDR3 DNA is TGTGCCAGCAGTTACTGGGCTAGCGGGAGTAGGGAGACCCAGTACTTC. Protein sequence: CASSYWASGSRETQYF.

This clonotype came up a few times. The chain carries TRBV24-1 and TRBJ2-5, with D hard to call. The CDR3 is 12 residues long. With 1 base removed from V and 5 bases from J, the gap between germline ends came to 4 bases. In germline, CDR1 is KGHDR, CDR2 SFDVKD. The CDR3 DNA reads as TGTGCCACCAGTGATTTCAGGGAGACCCAGTACTTC. Protein product: CATSDFRETQYF.

This clonotype was seen many times. V is TRBV10-2 and J is TRBJ2-7; 8 bases agree with TRBD1. Germline CDR1 WSHSY, CDR2 SAAADI. The V gene end was trimmed by 4 bases and the J gene end by 8 bases; junction bases not matched to a gene: 13. CDR3 length equals 15 residues. The CDR3 loop reads CASSGDRGYGDKQYF. CDR3 DNA: TGCGCCAGCAGTGGCGACAGGGGTTATGGGGACAAGCAGTACTTC.

The J gene is TRBJ1-1, the V gene TRBV7-2, with D hard to call. CDR3 size: 12 residues. Germline V lookup: CDR1 SGHTA, CDR2 FQGNSA. Trimming pared 7 bases from V and 5 bases from J, leaving 11 bases between. CDR3 residues: CASTPGNTEAFF. Written as DNA, the CDR3 is TGTGCCAGCACCCCTGGGAATACTGAAGCTTTCTTT.

This clonotype was observed many times. V gene TRBV29-1 combines with J gene TRBJ1-1, with unresolved D. CDR1 is SQVTM and CDR2 is ANQGSEA in the germline V gene. V dropped 7 bases and J dropped 0 bases, with 12 bases sitting between them. This CDR3 is built from 13 residues. The CDR3 region is CSAQIQVNTEAFF. The CDR3 DNA sequence: TGCAGCGCTCAAATCCAGGTGAACACTGAAGCTTTCTTT.

This clonotype was observed a handful of times. This chain connects TRBV5-1 to TRBJ2-6; the match to TRBD1 covers 7 bases. The CDR3 spans 16 residues. J gave up 0 bases and V 4 bases, and 4 bases lay outside the gene matches. Germline V gene sequence: CDR1 SGHRS, CDR2 YFSETQ. CDR3 DNA: TGCGCCAGCAGCCCCGGACAGGCCTCTGGGGCCAACGTCCTGACTTTC. Its protein is CASSPGQASGANVLTF.

At least ten counts were recorded for this clonotype. V gene TRBV19 combines with J gene TRBJ1-2; tentatively, D is TRBD1 (5 bases). V lost 6 bases and J 6 bases, leaving 20 bases between the germline ends. In germline, CDR1 is LNHDA, CDR2 SQIVND (reference sequence). The CDR3 covers 15 residues. DNA for the CDR3: TGTGCCAGTAGGCGGATCGGGGCCTCAGTGGATGGCTACACCTTC. It translates to CASRRIGASVDGYTF.

This clonotype was detected ten times or more. This chain's CDR3 is CASINGANSPLHF. CDR3 in DNA: TGTGCCAGCATCAACGGCGCTAATTCACCCCTCCACTTT. The chain recombines TRBV28 with TRBJ1-6; D is unclear. CDR3 length: 13 amino acids. With 7 bases removed from V and 6 bases from J, the gap between germline ends came to 10 bases. CDR1 is MDHEN, CDR2 SYDVKM, per germline.

This clonotype was seen repeatedly, ten times or more. The rearrangement uses TRBV29-1 and TRBJ2-7; 8 bases agree with TRBD1. The CDR3 runs 13 residues. After removal of 4 bases from V and 6 bases from J, the junction contained 8 bases not matched to a gene. Germline V lookup: CDR1 SQVTM, CDR2 ANQGSEA. CDR3 nucleotide sequence: TGCAGCGTTGCACAGGGGGATCCCGGCGAGCAGTACTTC. Translation: CSVAQGDPGEQYF.

This clonotype appeared many times. The rearrangement joins TRBV20-1 to TRBJ2-5; 7 nucleotides match TRBD1. Germline-derived CDR1 and CDR2 are DFQATT and SNEGSKA (reference sequence). The trim removed 3 bases at V and 5 bases at J, leaving 6 bases unmatched. This CDR3 is 13 amino acids long. Written as DNA, the CDR3 is TGCAGTGCTAGGATCGACAGGGAGGAGACCCAGTACTTC. The encoded protein is CSARIDREETQYF.

This sequence joins TRBV20-1 and TRBJ2-3; D is possibly TRBD1 or TRBD2 (5 bases each). Germline CDR1 is DFQATT and CDR2 is SNEGSKA (reference sequence). The germline V and J ends were trimmed by 3 bases and 0 bases, with 13 bases remaining between them. The CDR3 is 15 amino acids. The CDR3 DNA reads TGCAGTGCTAGTCGGGGCAGTTCTAGCACAGATACGCAGTATTTT. Translated: CSASRGSSSTDTQYF.